These 17 T cell receptor beta chains came from one sample sequenced in a study of regulatory T cells in long-lasting Graves disease. Time point of the sample: persistent/refractory GD, antithyroid drugs over 5 years with positive TRAb. The TCR library was made from RNA extracted from PBMCs. Construction of TCR beta libraries relied on iRepertoire HTBI primers and on Arm-PCR targeting CDR3 regions. MiXCR, applied by TCRdb to the multiplex PCR reads, yields one record per CDR3 protein. In the table there are 400,000 to 500,000 distinct CDR3 sequences, about 22% of which are singletons. The specimen comprised peripheral blood mononuclear cells (PBMCs), sampled when the disease was refractory, from a patient treated with antithyroid drugs. All receptors derive from a female donor with Graves disease.

The genes are TRBV5-1 and TRBJ2-5; D uncertain. Trimming removed 3 bases at V and 10 bases at J, with 10 bases between. CDR3 size: 11 residues. Per germline, CDR1 SGHRS and CDR2 YFSETQ. The CDR3 is CASSSGLDQYF. The CDR3 DNA reads as TGCGCCAGCAGCTCCGGGTTAGACCAGTACTTC.

For this clonotype: This may arise from a read error, as a much more abundant clone is one base away. The V gene is TRBV2, the J gene TRBJ2-7, with TRBD1 identical over 10 bases. Germline V lookup: CDR1 SNHLY, CDR2 FYNNEI. The CDR3 loop spans 16 amino acids. The CDR3 nucleotides are TGTGCCAGCAATCCCCCGGGACAGGGGACCCACTACGTGCAGTACTTC. Residues: CASNPPGQGTHYVQYF.

This clonotype has at least ten counts. J is TRBJ1-1 and V is TRBV27; D is perhaps TRBD1 (5 bases). V dropped 5 bases and J dropped 1 base, with 11 bases sitting between them. CDR3 length: 14 amino acids. CDR1 and CDR2 from the germline V gene are MNHEY and SMNVEV (reference sequence). The CDR3 nucleotides read TGTGCCAGCAGTCCCCAGGGTTGGAACACTGAAGCTTTCTTT. Encoded protein: CASSPQGWNTEAFF.

This clonotype was seen at least ten times. This chain joins TRBV12-3 or TRBV12-4 and TRBJ2-2; 12 bases are a match to TRBD1. The CDR3 loop spans 19 amino acids. The V gene end was trimmed by 4 bases and the J gene end by 0 bases; junction bases not matched to a gene: 9. CDR3 nucleotides: TGTGCCAGCAGTTACTCTAGGGACAGGGGGCGATCGAACACCGGGGAGCTGTTTTTT. It codes for CASSYSRDRGRSNTGELFF.

This chain uses TRBV7-9 with TRBJ2-7; 10 nucleotides match TRBD2. Germline loops: CDR1 SEHNR, CDR2 FQNEAQ (reference sequence). After removal of 5 bases from V and 4 bases from J, the junction contained 5 bases not matched to a gene. The CDR3 loop spans 14 amino acids. This chain's CDR3 is CASSHRTSGYEQYF. CDR3 in DNA: TGTGCCAGCAGCCATCGGACTAGCGGTTACGAGCAGTACTTC.

The chain combines TRBV5-8 with TRBJ1-5; a weak D match, TRBD1 (5 bases). The CDR3 totals 14 residues. CDR1 SGHTS and CDR2 YDEGEE come from the germline V gene. Trimming stripped 4 bases from V and 5 bases from J, with 13 bases between. The CDR3: CASSRRQWDQPQHF. As DNA, the CDR3 is TGTGCCAGCAGCCGCCGACAGTGGGATCAGCCCCAGCATTTT.

The rearrangement uses TRBV7-9 and TRBJ2-7; TRBD2 might be the D (6 bases). Trimming cost V 5 bases and J 2 bases, with 22 bases left between them. The CDR3 runs to 17 residues. Germline V gene sequence: CDR1 SEHNR, CDR2 FQNEAQ (reference sequence). The CDR3, as DNA: TGTGCCAGCAGCCCCCTGCTCCGGACTACGGATACCTACGAGCAGTACTTC. The encoded protein is CASSPLLRTTDTYEQYF.

The V call is TRBV19, the J call TRBJ1-2; D gene unclear. Trimming removed 2 bases at V and 4 bases at J, with 8 bases between. Germline V gives CDR1 LNHDA, CDR2 SQIVND (reference sequence). This CDR3 is 13 amino acids long. DNA for the CDR3: TGTGCCAGTAGTATATGGAGTTTCTATGGCTACACCTTC. It encodes CASSIWSFYGYTF.

The V and J genes are TRBV10-3 and TRBJ1-1; D not resolved. Germline CDR1 is ENHRY and CDR2 is SYGVKD. Trimming took 6 bases from V and 2 from J, leaving 10 bases between them. This CDR3 comprises 13 residues. The CDR3 loop reads CAISSGVNTEAFF. CDR3 DNA: TGTGCCATCAGCTCGGGAGTCAACACTGAAGCTTTCTTT.

To note about this clonotype: Being one base from a much bigger clone, this may be a read error. The gene calls are TRBV24-1 and TRBJ2-2, with 10 bases that match TRBD1. V lost 5 bases to trimming and J lost 3 bases; unmatched junction nucleotides: 5. Germline V gene data show CDR1 as KGHDR and CDR2 as SFDVKD. The CDR3 is made up of 16 amino acids. The CDR3 loop is CATSGAGTGDTGELFF. CDR3 sequence (DNA): TGTGCCACCAGTGGTGCCGGGACAGGGGACACCGGGGAGCTGTTTTTT.

The rearrangement uses TRBV14 and TRBJ2-5, with D perhaps matching TRBD2 (6 bases). The CDR3 has 16 amino acids. Germline-derived CDR1 and CDR2 are SGHDN and FVKESK. V lost 5 bases, J lost 2 bases, and 18 bases lay in between. The CDR3 sequence: CASSAPGLGTQETQYF. As DNA, the CDR3 is TGTGCCAGCAGCGCACCGGGACTCGGAACTCAAGAGACCCAGTACTTC. Looking up the rest from reference TRBV14 and TRBJ2-5 gives the full variable domain: EAGVTQFPSHSVIEKGQTVTLRCDPISGHDNLYWYRRVMGKEIKFLLHFVKESKQDESGMPNNRFLAERTGGTYSTLKVQPAELEDSGVYFCASSAPGLGTQETQYFGPGTRLLVL.

This clonotype occurred a few times. The rearrangement uses TRBV20-1 and TRBJ1-5; D gene uncertain. From germline, CDR1 is DFQATT and CDR2 SNEGSKA (reference sequence). V was pared by 1 base and J by 9 bases, with 10 bases between. This CDR3 region has 12 residues. The CDR3 sequence: CSARVGLRPQHF. CDR3 sequence (DNA): TGCAGTGCTAGAGTTGGCTTGCGGCCCCAGCATTTT.

The V call is TRBV5-1, the J call TRBJ2-5; 8 positions agree with TRBD2. Germline lookup yields CDR1 SGHRS and CDR2 YFSETQ. CDR3 size: 15 residues. V lost 3 bases, J lost 3 bases, and 7 bases stayed unmatched. DNA of the CDR3: TGCGCCAGCAGCTGGATAGCGGGATCGAAAGAGACCCAGTACTTC. This encodes CASSWIAGSKETQYF.

This clonotype has just a few counts. This chain links TRBV11-3 with TRBJ2-1; D gene unclear. The CDR3 spans 14 residues. Trimming pared 1 base from V and 6 bases from J, leaving 10 bases between. Per germline, CDR1 SGHNT and CDR2 YENEEA. This CDR3 reads CASSLARTSNEQFF. CDR3 DNA: TGTGCCAGCAGCTTAGCCCGGACCTCCAATGAGCAGTTCTTC. Variable domain in full (rest from reference TRBV11-3 and TRBJ2-1): EAGVVQSPRYKIIEKKQPVAFWCNPISGHNTLYWYLQNLGQGPELLIRYENEEAVDDSQLPKDRFSAERLKGVDSTLKIQPAELGDSAVYLCASSLARTSNEQFFGPGTRLTVL.

This clonotype was detected many times. The chain joins TRBV5-6 to TRBJ1-2, with 7 positions matching TRBD1. Germline-derived CDR1 and CDR2 are SGHDT and YYEEEE. The CDR3 runs 18 residues. The V segment lost 1 base and the J segment 0 bases; nucleotides outside the gene matches: 12. The CDR3: CASSLKSQGQHTNYGYTF. The CDR3 nucleotides are TGTGCCAGCAGCTTGAAGAGTCAGGGACAGCATACTAACTATGGCTACACCTTC.

The chain couples TRBV20-1 to TRBJ2-1; TRBD2 is a possible D gene (6 bases). This CDR3 is built from 14 residues. Germline V gene data show CDR1 as DFQATT and CDR2 as SNEGSKA (reference sequence). V was shortened by 6 bases and J by 2 bases, with 14 bases between the two germline ends. The CDR3 loop is CSAPLTSAYNEQFF. In DNA form, the CDR3 reads TGCAGTGCCCCCCTGACTAGTGCCTACAATGAGCAGTTCTTC.

The chain uses TRBV7-9 and TRBJ1-2; 8 nucleotides line up with TRBD1. The CDR3 consists of 15 residues. Germline-derived CDR1 and CDR2 are SEHNR and FQNEAQ (reference sequence). V was clipped by 1 base and J by 4 bases; unmatched bases: 5. CDR3 loop: CASSLGETGAYGYTF. Here the CDR3 DNA reads TGTGCCAGCAGCTTAGGAGAGACAGGGGCCTATGGCTACACCTTC.